This TCR beta chain was documented in a study of blood T cell repertoires in COVID-19. Study information: PBMCs, B-cell-depleted T cells, or T cells were the source of the cDNA or gDNA that made up the material.

Methods used by the authors: Reference gene primer amplification gave nucleated cell count estimates. Sequencing was performed with immunoSEQ multiplex PCR; in TCRdb, only in-frame clones are kept and a portion is missing. V, J and clone size reflect that table, while D and trimming were determined from the DNA. The table has some 290,000 clones, more than 85% seen once. The J segment lost 3 bases and the V segment lost 3 bases, leaving 8 bases of the junction unmatched. The CDR3 totals 16 residues. Germline V gene data show CDR1 as LNHDA and CDR2 as SQIVND (reference sequence). Material for sequencing was PBMCs or T cells enriched from blood (not recorded which). The gene calls are TRBV19 and TRBJ1-2, with 9 bases matching TRBD1. This clonotype was obtained from a woman in her twenties or thirties who had been exposed to COVID-19. This CDR3 is CASSIKGTGSYYGYTF. In DNA form, the CDR3 reads TGTGCCAGTAGTATTAAGGGGACAGGGTCCTACTATGGCTACACCTTC.